The clone carrying this T cell receptor beta chain was observed a few times. Antigen: not known. The sample comes from a study of brain T cells in children with intractable seizures. General study points: Patients' HCMV serostatus was unknown; virus specificity rests on CDR3 similarity alone. Clones missing pre-surgery may reflect undersampling of that blood sample.

Repertoires were generated with immunoSEQ multiplex PCR, while TCRdb's copy carries only in-frame clones and drops some. The sample includes about 41,000 clones, around 90% seen only once; the top ten take roughly 6.5%. Surgery cases with the highest brain T cell transcript signatures were chosen for sequencing. At least one anti-epileptic drug was given before surgery. The sequencing used peripheral blood, collected at surgery. This receptor was identified in a girl aged 2-10 years with tuberous sclerosis and intractable seizures.

CDR3 residues: CASSLGTGNQPQHF. The DNA for the CDR3 is TGCGCCAGCAGCCTTGGGACAGGCAATCAGCCCCAGCATTTT. The J gene is TRBJ1-5, the V gene TRBV5-1; TRBD1 agrees at 7 bases. From germline, CDR1 is SGHRS and CDR2 YFSETQ. This CDR3 has 14 amino acids. V lost 4 bases and J lost 2; bases outside the gene matches: 3.